The T cell receptor (beta chain) under discussion was sequenced for a study of blood T cell repertoires in COVID-19. Across the whole study: Whether acute or convalescent, the COVID-19 samples came from the United States, Italy and Spain. In each case, the material was cDNA or gDNA derived from T cells, B-cell-depleted T cells, or PBMCs.

CDR3 size: 15 residues. CDR1 is ENHRY, CDR2 SYGVKD, per germline. The V and J ends lost 7 bases and 2 bases respectively, with 17 bases between them. Patients in Seattle were enrolled during active infection, then followed longitudinally. In the original analysis: The authors estimated nucleated cell counts from reference gene primer amplification. Sequenced by immunoSEQ multiplex PCR; TCRdb stores in-frame clones only, minus some. The V and J calls and clone size are taken from that table; D and trimming were inferred from the DNA. The sample includes 200,000 to 250,000 clones, roughly 82% seen only once; the top ten take 5.5% to 6.5%.

This sequence joins TRBV10-3 and TRBJ1-1; D gene unclear. This receptor was taken from a woman older than 75 with COVID-19, enrolled during active disease. The sequencing input was peripheral blood. The CDR3 here is CAIKGGVLGNTEAFF. The CDR3 DNA is TGTGCCATCAAGGGCGGGGTTTTAGGTAACACTGAAGCTTTCTTT.